This TCR beta chain was recovered during a study of blood T cells in healthy people across ages. Study-level results: TCR beta diversity per million T cells fell roughly linearly with age.

Germline CDR1 is SEHNR and CDR2 is FQNEAQ (reference sequence). This CDR3 is 15 amino acids long. J gave up 3 bases and V 3 bases, and 4 bases lay outside the gene matches. Alongside a J-beta primer mix, a sample-barcoded 5' primer served in a second PCR lasting about 7 to 11 cycles. Every individual sample yielded 2.5 million or more paired-end reads (each containing CDR3). TCRdb reprocessed the 5' RACE reads via MiXCR and lists one record per CDR3 protein. The sample includes under 2,000,000 distinct CDR3 sequences, around 50% of them seen just once. Concerning this clonotype itself: Its antigen is not identified.

The chain recombines TRBV7-9 with TRBJ1-1, with 10 nucleotides matching TRBD1. The TCR originated in a woman in her thirties or forties in good health. The sequenced sample consisted of blood. CDR3 sequence: CASSFTGTGDTEAFF. CDR3 DNA sequence: TGTGCCAGCAGCTTTACCGGGACAGGGGACACTGAAGCTTTCTTT. Looking up the rest from reference TRBV7-9 and TRBJ1-1 gives the full variable domain: DTGVSQNPRHKITKRGQNVTFRCDPISEHNRLYWYRQTLGQGPEFLTYFQNEAQLEKSRLLSDRFSAERPKGSFSTLEIQRTEQGDSAMYLCASSFTGTGDTEAFFGQGTRLTVV.